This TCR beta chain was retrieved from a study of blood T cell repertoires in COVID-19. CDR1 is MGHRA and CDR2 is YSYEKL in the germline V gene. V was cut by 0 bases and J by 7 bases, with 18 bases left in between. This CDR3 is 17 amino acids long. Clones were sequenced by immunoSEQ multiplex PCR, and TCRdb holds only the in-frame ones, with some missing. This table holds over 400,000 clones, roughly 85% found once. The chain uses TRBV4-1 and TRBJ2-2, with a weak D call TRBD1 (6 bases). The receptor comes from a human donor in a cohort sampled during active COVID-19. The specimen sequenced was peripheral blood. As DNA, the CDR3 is TGCGCCAGCAGCCAAGAAAGGGGGTACACGGTCTTCGGGGAGCTGTTTTTT. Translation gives CASSQERGYTVFGELFF.